Listed here are 3 T cell receptor beta chains from one sample, sequenced in a study of blood T cell repertoires in COVID-19. Only in-frame clones appear in the TCRdb table, and some are missing; sequencing was by immunoSEQ multiplex PCR. The sample contains 100,000 to 150,000 clones, around three quarters of which appear only once. The source material was peripheral blood. The receptors originated from a man aged 35-49 years with active or convalescent COVID-19.

V usage is TRBV28 and J usage is TRBJ2-5; maybe TRBD2 (5 bases). The V gene lost 7 bases and the J gene lost 5 bases, with 14 bases spanning the gap. The germline gives CDR1 MDHEN, CDR2 SYDVKM. The CDR3 contains 13 residues. The CDR3 nucleotides read TGTGCCAGCATCGGTGGGAGTGCGGAGACCCAGTACTTC. Amino acids: CASIGGSAETQYF. Supplemented by reference TRBV28 and TRBJ2-5, the full variable domain reads DVKVTQSSRYLVKRTGEKVFLECVQDMDHENMFWYRQDPGLGLRLIYFSYDVKMKEKGDIPEGYSVSREKKERFSLILESASTNQTSMYLCASIGGSAETQYFGPGTRLLVL.

V is TRBV5-1 and J is TRBJ2-3; TRBD2 matches 8 bases. The CDR3 is 16 residues long. Germline V lookup: CDR1 SGHRS, CDR2 YFSETQ. V lost 0 bases and J lost 3; bases outside the gene matches: 6. The CDR3 bases are TGCGCCAGCAGCTTGGACGTGGGACTAGTGACAGATACGCAGTATTTT. The encoded protein is CASSLDVGLVTDTQYF.

This chain links TRBV28 with TRBJ1-2; 11 bases fit TRBD1. V lost 6 bases to trimming and J lost 5 bases; unmatched junction nucleotides: 14. Germline V gene data show CDR1 as MDHEN and CDR2 as SYDVKM. The CDR3 sequence is 17 residues long. CDR3 sequence: CASRPGTGGGWVYGYTF. CDR3 DNA sequence: TGTGCCAGCAGGCCGGGGACAGGGGGAGGATGGGTTTATGGCTACACCTTC.